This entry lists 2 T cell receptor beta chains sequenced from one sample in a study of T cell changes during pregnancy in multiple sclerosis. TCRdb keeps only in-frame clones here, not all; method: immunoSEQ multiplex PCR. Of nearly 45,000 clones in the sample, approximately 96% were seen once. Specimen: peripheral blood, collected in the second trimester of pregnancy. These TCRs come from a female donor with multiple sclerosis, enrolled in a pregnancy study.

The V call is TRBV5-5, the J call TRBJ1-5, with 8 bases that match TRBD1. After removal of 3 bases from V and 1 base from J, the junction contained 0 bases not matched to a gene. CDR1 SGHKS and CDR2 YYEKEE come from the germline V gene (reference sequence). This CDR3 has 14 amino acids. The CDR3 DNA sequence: TGTGCCAGCAGCTGGGACAGGAGCAATCAGCCCCAGCATTTT. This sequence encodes CASSWDRSNQPQHF.

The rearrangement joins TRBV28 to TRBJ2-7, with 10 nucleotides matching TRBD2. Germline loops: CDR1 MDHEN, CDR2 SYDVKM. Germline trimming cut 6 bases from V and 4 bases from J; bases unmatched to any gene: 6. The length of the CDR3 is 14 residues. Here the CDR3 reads CASRRLAGVYEQYF. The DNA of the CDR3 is TGTGCCAGCAGGCGTCTAGCGGGGGTATACGAGCAGTACTTC.